What follows are 6 T cell receptor beta chains derived from one specimen sequenced in a study of T cells after yellow fever vaccination. Using its own MiXCR run on the 5' RACE reads, TCRdb lists one record per CDR3 protein. The table records about 320,000 distinct CDR3 sequences, around 6.8% of them present only once. Specimen: PBMCs, collected more than 35 days after the first yellow fever vaccination. All receptors come from a man younger than 35 who received the YFV17D yellow fever vaccine.

This clonotype was detected a few times. The J gene is TRBJ1-2, the V gene TRBV20-1; no firm D call. Germline V gene lookup returns CDR1 DFQATT and CDR2 SNEGSKA (reference sequence). The V and J ends lost 3 bases and 8 bases respectively, with 13 bases between them. This CDR3 is built from 12 residues. The CDR3 spells CSASRSGRGYTF. The CDR3, as DNA: TGCAGTGCTAGTCGGTCCGGGAGAGGCTACACCTTC.

As to this clonotype: It may be a read error: a sequence one base away is much more abundant. The CDR3 sequence: CAPGPINEKLLF. In DNA form, the CDR3 reads TGTGCCCCGGGGCCGATTAATGAAAAACTGCTTTTT. The chain has TRBV7-3 and TRBJ1-4; tentative D call: TRBD1 (5 bases). CDR3 size: 12 residues. Germline loops: CDR1 SGHTA, CDR2 FQGTGA.

This clonotype was seen more than once but under ten times. This chain links TRBV7-2 with TRBJ2-7; 10 bases are a match to TRBD1. The V segment lost 5 bases and the J segment 6 bases; nucleotides outside the gene matches: 10. CDR3 length: 15 amino acids. The germline V gene encodes CDR1 SGHTA and CDR2 FQGNSA. This CDR3 reads CASSNPDRGRFEQYF. CDR3 DNA: TGTGCCAGCAGCAATCCTGACAGGGGGCGCTTCGAGCAGTACTTC.

Only a few counts were recorded for this clonotype. This rearrangement joins TRBV11-2 to TRBJ2-6, with unresolved D. Trimming took off 5 bases at V and 2 bases at J, with 10 bases between the two ends. The CDR3 contains 15 residues. Germline V CDR1 and CDR2: SGHAT, FQNNGV. The CDR3 nucleotides are TGTGCCAGCAGCCCAAGTCGGGCTGGGGCCAACGTCCTGACTTTC. Its protein is CASSPSRAGANVLTF.

This clonotype showed up many times. The V call is TRBV5-1, the J call TRBJ2-1, with TRBD2 matching over 9 bases. V was clipped by 4 bases and J by 8 bases; unmatched bases: 19. Per the germline V gene, CDR1 is SGHRS and CDR2 is YFSETQ. The CDR3 is made up of 18 amino acids. The chain's CDR3 is CASSPPAGGGALVDEQFF. The CDR3 coding sequence is TGCGCCAGCAGCCCACCCGCTGGCGGGGGGGCCCTAGTCGATGAGCAGTTCTTC. The full variable domain, its missing parts supplied by reference TRBV5-1 and TRBJ2-1, is KAGVTQTPRYLIKTRGQQVTLSCSPISGHRSVSWYQQTPGQGLQFLFEYFSETQRNKGNFPGRFSGRQFSNSRSEMNVSTLELGDSALYLCASSPPAGGGALVDEQFFGPGTRLTVL.

The sample holds a few counts of this clonotype. This rearrangement joins TRBV5-8 to TRBJ2-5; 10 bases map to TRBD1. The germline V gene has CDR1 SGHTS and CDR2 YDEGEE. V shed 6 bases, J shed 10 bases, and the junction held 18 bases outside the gene matches. CDR3 length: 16 amino acids. As DNA, the CDR3 is TGTGCCAGCACTGTGAAGGGTCTGGGACAGGGGCTTCTCCAGTACTTC. Translated, it gives CASTVKGLGQGLLQYF.